The next 2 T cell receptor beta chains were all read from a single sample in a study of CD8+CD57+ T cells in acquired aplastic anemia. CD8+CD57+ cell expansion, shown by flow cytometry, had occurred in the patients selected for sequencing. Genomic DNA provided the template from which TCR beta VDJ and CDR3 profiles were obtained. TCRdb re-called the reads through MiXCR, storing one row per CDR3 protein. Here the sample spans about 120,000 distinct CDR3 sequences, 55% to 70% being singletons. Material: sorted CD4+, CD8+, or CD8+CD57+ T cells (not recorded which) from PBMCs. These receptors all stem from a human donor with aplastic anemia.

V usage is TRBV19 and J usage is TRBJ2-7, with 8 positions matching TRBD1. The trim removed 10 bases at V and 3 bases at J, leaving 11 bases unmatched. The germline gives CDR1 LNHDA, CDR2 SQIVND (reference sequence). The CDR3 extends over 14 amino acids. DNA of the CDR3: TGTGCCACTACTCCGGGACAGGCAGTCTACGAGCAGTACTTC. It translates to CATTPGQAVYEQYF.

This clonotype appeared a few times. This chain connects TRBV2 to TRBJ2-3, with D possibly being TRBD1 (5 bases). This CDR3 comprises 13 residues. The germline CDR1 and CDR2 sequences are SNHLY and FYNNEI. V dropped 6 bases and J dropped 4 bases, with 11 bases sitting between them. The DNA of the CDR3 is TGTGCCAGCAGGGGGCAGGGCCCAGATACGCAGTATTTT. It encodes CASRGQGPDTQYF. Based on the CDR3 plus reference TRBV2 and TRBJ2-3, the full variable domain is EPEVTQTPSHQVTQMGQEVILRCVPISNHLYFYWYRQILGQKVEFLVSFYNNEISEKSEIFDDQFSVERPDGSNFTLKIRSTKLEDSAMYFCASRGQGPDTQYFGPGTRLTVL.